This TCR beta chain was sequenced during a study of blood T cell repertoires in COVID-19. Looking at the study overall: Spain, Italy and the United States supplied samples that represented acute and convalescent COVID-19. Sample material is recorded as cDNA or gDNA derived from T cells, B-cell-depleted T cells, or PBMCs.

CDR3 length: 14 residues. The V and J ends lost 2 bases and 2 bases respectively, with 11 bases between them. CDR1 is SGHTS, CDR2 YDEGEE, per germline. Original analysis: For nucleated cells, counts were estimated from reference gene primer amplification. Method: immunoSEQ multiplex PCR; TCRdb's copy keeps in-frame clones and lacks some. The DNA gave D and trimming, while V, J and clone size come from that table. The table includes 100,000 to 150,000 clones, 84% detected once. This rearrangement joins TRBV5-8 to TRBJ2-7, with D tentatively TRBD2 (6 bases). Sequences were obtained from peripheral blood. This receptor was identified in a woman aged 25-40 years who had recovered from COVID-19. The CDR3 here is CASSFLAPTYEQYF. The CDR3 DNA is TGTGCCAGCAGCTTTCTAGCGCCTACCTACGAGCAGTACTTC.